The 16 T cell receptor beta chains reported below all come from one sample, sequenced in a study of neurological immune-mediated disorders. TCRdb recomputed calls from the 5' RACE reads with MiXCR, one row per CDR3 protein. Of tens of thousands of distinct CDR3 sequences detected, about 6.3% appear once; the ten largest clones hold 0.45% to 0.6%. Sequencing used CD4+ T cells from blood. The receptors originated from a middle-aged woman in good health.

This clonotype has a count of ten or more. The chain couples TRBV29-1 to TRBJ2-5; D call uncertain. The CDR3 length is 14 residues. Trimming stripped 5 bases from V and 2 bases from J, with 15 bases between. CDR1 is SQVTM, CDR2 ANQGSEA, per germline. The CDR3 region has the DNA TGCAGCGTTAAGGTGGCACGGTTGCAAGAGACCCAGTACTTC. Protein: CSVKVARLQETQYF. Looking up the rest from reference TRBV29-1 and TRBJ2-5 gives the full variable domain: SAVISQKPSRDICQRGTSLTIQCQVDSQVTMMFWYRQQPGQSLTLIATANQGSEATYESGFVIDKFPISRPNLTFSTLTVSNMSPEDSSIYLCSVKVARLQETQYFGPGTRLLVL.

This clonotype was recorded many times. The chain uses TRBV7-9 and TRBJ2-2, with D tentatively TRBD1 or TRBD2 (5 bases each). CDR1 and CDR2 (germline): SEHNR, FQNEAQ (reference sequence). The CDR3 is 15 residues long. The V gene lost 4 bases and the J gene lost 4 bases, with 13 bases spanning the gap. CDR3 DNA: TGTGCCAGCAGCTATCCGGGACCAACCACCGGGGAGCTGTTTTTT. It translates to CASSYPGPTTGELFF.

This clonotype occurred many times. The chain couples TRBV20-1 to TRBJ2-3, with TRBD2 matching 9 bases. V lost 6 bases and J lost 2; bases outside the gene matches: 21. The CDR3 runs to 19 residues. Germline assignment: CDR1 DFQATT and CDR2 SNEGSKA (reference sequence). CDR3 sequence: CSASNWREGQGYTTDTQYF. In DNA form, the CDR3 reads TGCAGTGCCAGTAACTGGCGGGAGGGTCAAGGCTACACCACAGATACGCAGTATTTT.

In its sample, this clonotype was seen a few times. V gene TRBV9 combines with J gene TRBJ1-6, with unresolved D. Germline V gene sequence: CDR1 SGDLS, CDR2 YYNGEE. The CDR3 consists of 14 residues. With 0 bases removed from V and 2 bases from J, the gap between germline ends came to 3 bases. The DNA for the CDR3 is TGTGCCAGCAGCGTAGTTGCCTATAATTCACCCCTCCACTTT. Translation gives CASSVVAYNSPLHF.

This clonotype was recorded at least ten times. This chain links TRBV27 with TRBJ2-5; D may match TRBD1 or TRBD2 (5 bases each). The CDR3 sequence is 16 residues long. Deletions cut 1 base from V and 3 bases from J, with 15 bases between. From germline, CDR1 is MNHEY and CDR2 SMNVEV (reference sequence). In DNA form, the CDR3 reads TGTGCCAGCAGTTTATATGGGGGAGTTGGGGAAGAGACCCAGTACTTC. It codes for CASSLYGGVGEETQYF.

In nucleotides, the CDR3 is TGTGCCAGCTCCCACAGGACCCGCACAGATACGCAGTATTTT. It is translated as CASSHRTRTDTQYF. V is TRBV18 and J is TRBJ2-3, with a possible D match to TRBD1 (5 bases). V lost 6 bases to trimming and J lost 1 base, with 11 bases between them. The CDR3 contains 14 residues. CDR1 and CDR2 (germline): KGHSH, LQKENI.

This clonotype was seen many times. The chain links TRBV5-1 to TRBJ2-2, with 8 bases identical to TRBD2. This CDR3 has 16 residues. Germline assignment: CDR1 SGHRS and CDR2 YFSETQ. The V and J ends lost 0 bases and 3 bases, in that order; junction bases with no gene match: 4. The CDR3 is CASSLELAVHTGELFF. In DNA, the CDR3 is TGCGCCAGCAGCTTGGAACTAGCGGTACACACCGGGGAGCTGTTTTTT.

This clonotype has more than one count but fewer than ten. An end of the junction does not agree with germline; a read error may underlie this. The chain recombines TRBV7-7 with TRBJ2-3; D gene unclear. The germline V gene encodes CDR1 SSHAT and CDR2 FNYEAQ (reference sequence). This CDR3 is built from 14 residues. Here the CDR3 DNA reads TGTGCTAGCAGCTACCTCGGAAGCACAGATACGCAGTATTTT. Translation gives CASSYLGSTDTQYF.

This clonotype was seen many times. The chain carries TRBV18 and TRBJ1-1; weak D call: TRBD1 (5 bases). The CDR3 is 15 residues long. Trimming removed 4 bases at V and 4 bases at J, with 16 bases between. Germline assignment: CDR1 KGHSH and CDR2 LQKENI. CDR3 sequence (DNA): TGTGCCAGCTCACGTACCCGTGGGGGGAGCACTGAAGCTTTCTTT. Translating it yields CASSRTRGGSTEAFF.

The chain couples TRBV14 to TRBJ2-3, with D perhaps matching TRBD2 (5 bases). The V gene lost 4 bases and the J gene lost 5 bases, with 22 bases spanning the gap. This CDR3 contains 17 residues. Germline assignment: CDR1 SGHDN and CDR2 FVKESK. CDR3 nucleotide sequence: TGTGCCAGCAGCCCCCTAACCCGTTCCGAGGGTGAAGATACGCAGTATTTT. This sequence encodes CASSPLTRSEGEDTQYF.

This clonotype was counted ten times or more. This chain joins TRBV5-6 and TRBJ2-5, with D tentatively TRBD1 (5 bases). V was clipped by 1 base and J by 3 bases, with 19 bases between them. CDR1 and CDR2 from the germline V gene are SGHDT and YYEEEE. The CDR3 totals 17 residues. The CDR3 here is CASSLLSPQVWEETQYF. CDR3 DNA sequence: TGTGCCAGCAGCTTGTTATCCCCACAGGTTTGGGAAGAGACCCAGTACTTC.

This clonotype occurred many times. The chain uses TRBV5-1 and TRBJ2-1, with a tentative D call TRBD2 (6 bases). Germline V gives CDR1 SGHRS, CDR2 YFSETQ. This CDR3 has 15 residues. Trimming took off 1 base at V and 0 bases at J, with 8 bases between the two ends. CDR3 DNA: TGCGCCAGCAGCTTGATGGGGGGCTCCTACAATGAGCAGTTCTTC. Translating it yields CASSLMGGSYNEQFF.

This clonotype was detected many times. The CDR3 nucleotides are TGCAGCGTTGGGAAGGTGAAGACAGATACGCAGTATTTT. Translation: CSVGKVKTDTQYF. V gene TRBV29-1 combines with J gene TRBJ2-3; D unclear. Trimming left V 4 bases short and J 3 bases short, with 11 bases between. In germline, CDR1 is SQVTM, CDR2 ANQGSEA. CDR3 length: 13 amino acids.

This clonotype has a count of ten or more. The V call is TRBV4-3, the J call TRBJ1-4; possible D gene TRBD1, 5 bases. Trimming took off 0 bases at V and 4 bases at J, with 12 bases between the two ends. The V gene's germline CDR1 is LGHNA and CDR2 YSLEER. The CDR3 spans 16 residues. As DNA, the CDR3 is TGCGCCAGCAGCCAAGATGTACGGGGGTATAATGAAAAACTGTTTTTT. It translates to CASSQDVRGYNEKLFF.

This clonotype was counted many times. The V call is TRBV20-1, the J call TRBJ2-3; TRBD2 agrees at 9 bases. This CDR3 spans 16 amino acids. Trimming removed 5 bases from V and 0 bases from J; junction bases left unmatched: 9. CDR1 and CDR2 (germline): DFQATT, SNEGSKA (reference sequence). The CDR3 loop is CSALKTSGLSTDTQYF. The CDR3 DNA is TGCAGTGCTCTCAAGACTAGCGGTCTCAGCACAGATACGCAGTATTTT.

This clonotype showed up many times. V usage is TRBV5-1 and J usage is TRBJ1-1, with D uncertain. Germline lookup yields CDR1 SGHRS and CDR2 YFSETQ. This CDR3 comprises 15 residues. The ends were cut back, 4 bases at V and 5 bases at J, with 18 bases in the middle. Here the CDR3 DNA reads TGCGCCAGCAGCGAGGCTCAAGGGAAATTTACTGAAGCTTTCTTT. Translation gives CASSEAQGKFTEAFF. Using reference TRBV5-1 and TRBJ1-1 for the parts outside the CDR3, the full variable domain is KAGVTQTPRYLIKTRGQQVTLSCSPISGHRSVSWYQQTPGQGLQFLFEYFSETQRNKGNFPGRFSGRQFSNSRSEMNVSTLELGDSALYLCASSEAQGKFTEAFFGQGTRLTVV.